The present entry profiles one TCR beta chain with its context. As yet, its antigen is unknown. After removal of 5 bases from V and 3 bases from J, the junction contained 6 bases not matched to a gene. The CDR3 extends over 14 amino acids. Germline loops: CDR1 SEHNR, CDR2 FQNEAQ (reference sequence). The Oncomine TCR Beta short-read assay generated sequence data from the DNA of cultured CD4+ T cells. TCRdb redid the calling of the PCR reads with MiXCR, one entry per CDR3 protein. This sample has just over 20,000 distinct CDR3 sequences, with around three quarters found just once. The data are from a study of vaccination and CD4 T cells after COVID-19. Study-level information: Overlapping spike peptides served as the stimulus for the cells. These peptides came from SARS-CoV-2 and from the common cold coronaviruses HCoV-NL63, HCoV-OC43 and HCoV-229E.

Treatment given: approximately nine-day PBMC culture with coronavirus spike peptide pools or control peptides (ViraFEST assay). The TCR sequence derives from a human donor who had recovered from COVID-19. The sequencing sample was made of CD4+ T cells from blood, cultured in vitro. The chain recombines TRBV7-9 with TRBJ1-1; 7 bases are shared with TRBD1. CDR3 in DNA: TGTGCCAGCAGCCCCAGGGGGGTGTACACTGAAGCTTTCTTT. It encodes CASSPRGVYTEAFF. The full variable domain, in which reference TRBV7-9 and TRBJ1-1 provide the parts outside the CDR3, is DTGVSQNPRHKITKRGQNVTFRCDPISEHNRLYWYRQTLGQGPEFLTYFQNEAQLEKSRLLSDRFSAERPKGSFSTLEIQRTEQGDSAMYLCASSPRGVYTEAFFGQGTRLTVV.